The rows below give T cell receptor beta chains drawn from one sample of a study of cytomegalovirus exposure and HLA in healthy donors. Profiling relied on immunoSEQ multiplex PCR, and the TCRdb table lists in-frame clones only, not all of them. Among about 140,000 clones listed, roughly 92% were seen once. Sequenced: PBMCs. All receptors derive from a man between 18 and 29 years old in good health and CMV-seronegative. CDR3s leave out the opening cysteine and the closing phenylalanine or tryptophan.

TRBV29-1	10	TRBJ2-5	SGTRYQETQY
TRBV30	11	TRBJ1-3	AWGTDSGNTIY
TRBV29-1	15	TRBJ2-1	SVAGGGLAVSYNEQF
TRBV9	16	TRBJ2-6	ASSGRTDYGGGANVLT
TRBV7-2	12	TRBJ1-2	ASSPDRVGYGYT
TRBV7-2	15	TRBJ2-1	ASSSPRGSGSRYEQF
TRBV29-1	14	TRBJ2-1	SAVPLTGASYNEQF
TRBV7-3	13	TRBJ2-5	ASSPGRGPQETQY
TRBV6-5	13	TRBJ1-4	ASSGLQGRGEKLF
TRBV6-5	11	TRBJ2-7	ASSQTGFYEQY
TRBV19	14	TRBJ2-7	ASSIKLAGFSYEQY
TRBV6-5	10	TRBJ2-1	ASSYSASEQF
TRBV7-9	12	TRBJ1-5	ASSTGTSNQPQH
TRBV15	13	TRBJ2-2	ATSREYRNTGELF
TRBV6-6	13	TRBJ2-3	ASSDIAGGTDTQY
TRBV6-1	12	TRBJ2-3	ASSLAVNTDTQY
TRBV29-1	10	TRBJ1-1	SVSRGNTEAF
TRBV27	14	TRBJ2-2	ASRVQAPANTGELF
TRBV7-6	11	TRBJ1-4	ASSGQKNEKLF
TRBV7-8	18	TRBJ1-5	ASSLIGVGGTMGLNQPQH
TRBV7-2	11	TRBJ1-2	ASSLEDRYGYT
TRBV9	12	TRBJ2-7	ASSADSPSYEQY
TRBV6-5	14	TRBJ2-1	ASSYSALAGYNEQF
TRBV7-6	14	TRBJ2-1	ASSAGASRSYNEQF
TRBV7-6	13	TRBJ2-1	ASSPAGAPINEQF
TRBV6-1	16	TRBJ2-1	ASSDFPLGSNSYNEQF
TRBV9	12	TRBJ1-5	ASSPTGISQPQH
TRBV18	14	TRBJ1-1	ASSPVLVRANTEAF
TRBV7-6	17	TRBJ2-1	ASSPPLAGGLSTYNEQF
TRBV5-6	13	TRBJ2-2	ASSFRRVNTGELF
TRBV19	13	TRBJ1-5	ASRTGTAYNQPQH
TRBV20-1	9	TRBJ2-1	SAGPRNEQF
TRBV6-5	11	TRBJ1-5	ASSPRGLQPQH
TRBV6-5	13	TRBJ1-2	ASRQQGAQNYGYT
TRBV27	15	TRBJ1-2	ASSLVGGVGRNYGYT
TRBV19	13	TRBJ2-2	ASSRIAGVTGELF
TRBV9	10	TRBJ2-7	ASSVVRRVQY